This T cell receptor beta chain was obtained from a study of early T cells in non-severe SARS-CoV-2 infection. Across the study: Bulk RNA taken from unsorted whole blood was sequenced, leaving chains unpaired.

Germline CDR1 and CDR2: MDHEN and SYDVKM. The length of the CDR3 is 15 residues. The V and J ends lost 7 bases and 3 bases respectively, with 19 bases between them. This clonotype was seen a few times. MiXCR, run by TCRdb on the 5' RACE reads, gives a single entry per CDR3 protein. In the table there are over 70,000 distinct CDR3 sequences, approximately 15% of which are singletons. The source is an adult who was a healthcare worker with PCR-confirmed SARS-CoV-2 infection or an uninfected control (not recorded which). The genes are TRBV28 and TRBJ2-7; D unresolved. The sequences come from whole blood, collected at baseline. The CDR3 DNA reads as TGTGCCAGCACCGGTATCAATTCTAGGAACTACGAGCAGTACTTC. It codes for CASTGINSRNYEQYF.